The clone carrying this T cell receptor beta chain was seen a few times. Its antigen is currently unknown. CDR1 is LNHNV, CDR2 YYDKDF, per germline (reference sequence). This CDR3 is built from 12 residues. V was clipped by 0 bases and J by 9 bases, with 6 bases between them. These data come from a study of T cells after yellow fever vaccination. Study-level points and caveats: The study found a weaker secondary response that peaked faster, day 5 versus 15. CD4 and CD8 compartments shared a small share of clonotypes. Reappearing after the booster were most of the clones from primary vaccination (around 96% CD4, 70% to 90% CD8).

TCRdb reprocessed the 5' RACE reads via MiXCR and lists one record per CDR3 protein. The sample carries approximately 330,000 distinct CDR3 sequences, 12% recorded once. This specimen consisted of CD4+ T cells sorted from PBMCs, obtained 15 days after the yellow fever booster vaccination. The V and J genes are TRBV15 and TRBJ2-1; unclear D gene. This sequence originates from a young man who received the YFV17D yellow fever vaccine. The CDR3 reads CATSRDLREQFF. CDR3 coding DNA: TGTGCCACCAGCAGAGATCTCCGTGAGCAGTTCTTC.